The 11 T cell receptor beta chains below all came from one sample that was sequenced in a study of OX40 agonist ivuxolimab in advanced cancers. The assay was immunoSEQ multiplex PCR, and TCRdb's table has in-frame clones only and misses some. The table has more than 2,000 clones, about 86% seen once. The material was CD4+ or CD8+ T cells sorted from blood, obtained in a trial of the OX40 agonist ivuxolimab. Source of these receptors: an adult with an advanced solid tumor such as melanoma, head and neck, liver or kidney cancer.

The chain carries TRBV6-5 and TRBJ2-7; D is unclear. V was pared by 5 bases and J by 0 bases, with 14 bases between. The CDR3 consists of 15 residues. Per germline, CDR1 MNHEY and CDR2 SVGAGI. CDR3 DNA sequence: TGTGCCAGCAGTCCTAATGGTTTCCGCTCCTACGAGCAGTACTTC. This encodes CASSPNGFRSYEQYF.

The chain recombines TRBV6-1 with TRBJ1-1; D not resolved. Germline loops: CDR1 MNHNS, CDR2 SASEGT. CDR3 length equals 14 residues. The V end lost 0 bases, the J end lost 1 base, and 6 bases lay between the germline ends. This chain's CDR3 is CASSEAPENTEAFF. CDR3 sequence (DNA): TGTGCCAGCAGTGAAGCGCCCGAGAACACTGAAGCTTTCTTT.

The V and J genes are TRBV6-5 and TRBJ1-1; D not certain. This CDR3 has 15 amino acids. The V and J ends lost 4 bases and 0 bases respectively, with 12 bases between them. Germline lookup yields CDR1 MNHEY and CDR2 SVGAGI. CDR3: CASSFREGLNTEAFF. Here the CDR3 DNA reads TGTGCCAGCAGTTTTAGAGAAGGACTGAACACTGAAGCTTTCTTT.

This chain connects TRBV7-9 to TRBJ1-5; D is perhaps TRBD1 (5 bases). The germline V and J ends were trimmed by 5 bases and 7 bases, with 12 bases remaining between them. This CDR3 region has 13 residues. Per the germline V gene, CDR1 is SEHNR and CDR2 is FQNEAQ (reference sequence). The CDR3 DNA reads TGTGCCAGCAGCCCCGACTGGGGGCAGCCCCAGCATTTT. This translates into CASSPDWGQPQHF.

The rearrangement uses TRBV19 and TRBJ1-1; TRBD1 might be the D (6 bases). This CDR3 has 16 residues. V lost 9 bases and J 7 bases, leaving 27 bases between the germline ends. Germline-derived CDR1 and CDR2 are LNHDA and SQIVND (reference sequence). The CDR3 DNA sequence: TGTGCCAGCCAACTCAAACTTGGAGGGACAAAAGATGAAGCTTTCTTT. This encodes CASQLKLGGTKDEAFF. The complete variable domain, with remaining parts taken from reference TRBV19 and TRBJ1-1, reads DGGITQSPKYLFRKEGQNVTLSCEQNLNHDAMYWYRQDPGQGLRLIYYSQIVNDFQKGDIAEGYSVSREKKESFPLTVTSAQKNPTAFYLCASQLKLGGTKDEAFFGQGTRLTVV.

This clone showed up just a few times. V gene TRBV27 combines with J gene TRBJ2-7, with D perhaps TRBD1 or TRBD2 (5 bases each). CDR1 and CDR2 (germline): MNHEY, SMNVEV (reference sequence). CDR3 size: 14 residues. The V end was cut by 7 bases, the J end by 7 bases, with 20 bases between. The CDR3 nucleotides read TGTGCCAGCATGTATCGGGGCAGGGCAGGAGAGCAGTACTTC. Protein: CASMYRGRAGEQYF.

The chain recombines TRBV11-2 with TRBJ1-1, with D possibly TRBD1 on 6 matching bases. CDR1 is SGHAT and CDR2 is FQNNGV in the germline V gene. CDR3 length: 16 amino acids. V lost 3 bases, J lost 8 bases, and 22 bases lay in between. The CDR3 nucleotides read TGTGCCAGCAGCTTCCGGGACATCCCTGAAAGGGGAGAAGCTTTCTTT. It yields the protein CASSFRDIPERGEAFF.

V and J are TRBV10-2 and TRBJ1-5; the D gene is possibly TRBD1 (6 bases). V was pared by 7 bases and J by 5 bases, with 15 bases between. The CDR3 is 14 residues long. Germline CDR1 is WSHSY and CDR2 is SAAADI. The CDR3 reads CASMSQGWDQPQHF. Here the CDR3 DNA reads TGCGCCAGCATGAGCCAGGGGTGGGATCAGCCCCAGCATTTT.

This clone was counted a few times. The chain is built from TRBV10-3 and TRBJ1-1; maybe TRBD1 (6 bases). V was pared by 9 bases and J by 7 bases, with 15 bases between. CDR3 length: 12 amino acids. Germline V gives CDR1 ENHRY, CDR2 SYGVKD. The CDR3 nucleotides are TGTGCCATGCAGACAGGTAAAGATGAAGCTTTCTTT. Amino acid sequence: CAMQTGKDEAFF.

The gene calls are TRBV7-9 and TRBJ2-6; tentatively, D is TRBD1 (6 bases). Germline loops: CDR1 SEHNR, CDR2 FQNEAQ (reference sequence). V dropped 1 base and J dropped 1 base, with 11 bases sitting between them. The length of the CDR3 is 17 residues. The CDR3, as DNA: TGTGCCAGCAGCTTAGGCAGGGGCTTTTCTGGGGCCAACGTCCTGACTTTC. Amino acids: CASSLGRGFSGANVLTF.

The V call is TRBV27, the J call TRBJ2-4; TRBD1 matches at 11 bases. There are 16 residues in the CDR3. Germline-derived CDR1 and CDR2 are MNHEY and SMNVEV (reference sequence). V shed 5 bases, J shed 4 bases, and the junction held 7 bases outside the gene matches. CDR3 protein: CASSPGQGAYKNIQYF. Here the CDR3 DNA reads TGTGCCAGCAGTCCCGGACAGGGGGCCTATAAAAACATTCAGTACTTC.